Below are 2 T cell receptor beta chains sequenced from a single sample in a study of blood T cell repertoires in COVID-19. Clones were sequenced by immunoSEQ multiplex PCR, and TCRdb holds only the in-frame ones, with some missing. The table shows 300,000 to 400,000 clones, with 65% to 90% occurring only once. The source material was peripheral blood. Receptors originate from a human donor in a cohort sampled during active COVID-19.

The chain is built from TRBV27 and TRBJ2-3, with 8 bases aligning to TRBD1. This CDR3 comprises 14 residues. Germline loops: CDR1 MNHEY, CDR2 SMNVEV (reference sequence). The ends lost 10 bases at V and 3 bases at J; junction bases unmatched: 9. The CDR3 DNA reads as TGTGCCACCAAAGGGACAGGTGGTACAGATACGCAGTATTTT. It specifies CATKGTGGTDTQYF.

With regard to this clone: Other nucleotide sequences from this sample produce the same CDR3. The chain links TRBV18 to TRBJ1-1, with TRBD1 matching over 8 bases. The J segment lost 3 bases and the V segment lost 5 bases, leaving 5 bases of the junction unmatched. Germline V gene sequence: CDR1 KGHSH, CDR2 LQKENI. This CDR3 spans 14 amino acids. The DNA of the CDR3 is TGTGCCAGCTCATCGGGGACAGGCCACACTGAAGCTTTCTTT. Its protein is CASSSGTGHTEAFF.